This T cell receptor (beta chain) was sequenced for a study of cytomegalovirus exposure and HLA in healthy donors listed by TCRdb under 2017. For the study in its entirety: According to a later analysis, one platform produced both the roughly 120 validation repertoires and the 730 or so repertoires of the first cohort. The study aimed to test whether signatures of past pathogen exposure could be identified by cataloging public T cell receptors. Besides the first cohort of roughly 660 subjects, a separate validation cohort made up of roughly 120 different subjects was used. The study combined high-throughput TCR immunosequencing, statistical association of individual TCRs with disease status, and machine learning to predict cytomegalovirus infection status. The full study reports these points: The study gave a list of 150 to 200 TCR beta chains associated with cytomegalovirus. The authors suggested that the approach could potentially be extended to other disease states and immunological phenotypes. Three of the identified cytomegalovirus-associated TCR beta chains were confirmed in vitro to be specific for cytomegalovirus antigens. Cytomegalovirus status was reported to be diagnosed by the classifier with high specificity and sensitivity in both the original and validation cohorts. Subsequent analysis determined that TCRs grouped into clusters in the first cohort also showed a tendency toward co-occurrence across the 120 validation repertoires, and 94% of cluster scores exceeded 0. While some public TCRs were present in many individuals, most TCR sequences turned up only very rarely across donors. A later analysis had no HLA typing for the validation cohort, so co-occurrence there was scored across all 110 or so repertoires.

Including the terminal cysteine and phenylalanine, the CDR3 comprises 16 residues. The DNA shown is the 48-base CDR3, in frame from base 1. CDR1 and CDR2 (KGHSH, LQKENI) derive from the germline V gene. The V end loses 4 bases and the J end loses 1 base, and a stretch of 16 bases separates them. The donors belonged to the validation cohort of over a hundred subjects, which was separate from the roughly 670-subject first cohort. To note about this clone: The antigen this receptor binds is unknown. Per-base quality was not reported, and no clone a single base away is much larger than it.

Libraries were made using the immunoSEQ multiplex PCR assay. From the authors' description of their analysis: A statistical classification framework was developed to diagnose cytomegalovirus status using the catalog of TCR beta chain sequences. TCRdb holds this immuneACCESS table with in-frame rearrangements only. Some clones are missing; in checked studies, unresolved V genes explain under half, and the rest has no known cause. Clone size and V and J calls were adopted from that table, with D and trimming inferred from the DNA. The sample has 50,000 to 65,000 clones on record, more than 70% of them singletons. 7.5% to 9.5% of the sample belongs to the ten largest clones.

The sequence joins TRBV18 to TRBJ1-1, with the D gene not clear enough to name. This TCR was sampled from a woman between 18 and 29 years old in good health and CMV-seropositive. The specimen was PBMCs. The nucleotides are TGTGCCAGCTCACGGAAGGCGGGGATCAAGAACACTGAAGCTTTCTTT. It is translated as CASSRKAGIKNTEAFF.